The clone carrying this T cell receptor (beta chain) was detected only once. Its antigen is currently unknown. This entry belongs to a study of T cell responses to AZD1222 COVID-19 vaccine. Study-wide results and limits: Spike-specific TCR breadth rose after two AZD1222 doses, and depth rose as well. As reported, nearly half of all spike-specific TCRs target variant regions that are unmutated. It should be noted that donors were predominantly white British and more often female, and clonal diversity was possibly underestimated.

V was trimmed by 6 bases and J by 8 bases, leaving 16 bases between them. CDR1 MNHEY and CDR2 SVGAGI come from the germline V gene. The CDR3 runs 13 residues. Generated by immunoSEQ multiplex PCR, the TCRdb table keeps only in-frame clones and is missing some. The table lists 120,000 to 150,000 clones, approximately 94% of them singletons. The chain is built from TRBV6-5 and TRBJ1-2; tentative D call: TRBD1 (6 bases). The source of this sequence is an adult in good health. Source: peripheral blood, taken on day 0 of AZD1222 vaccination. CDR3 residues: CASSSSGAGGYTF. CDR3 sequence (DNA): TGTGCCAGCAGCTCCTCAGGGGCTGGGGGCTACACCTTC.